This entry concerns a single T cell receptor beta chain. Its antigen is not identified. The source of the sample is a study of shared clonotypes between healthy human individuals. Study outcomes and limitations: Clonotype sharing across a few donors was observed for roughly 5% of naive CD4 clonotypes.

This CDR3 region has 13 residues. V lost 1 base and J lost 5, with 8 bases in between. CDR1 MDHEN and CDR2 SYDVKM come from the germline V gene. The protocol was immunoSEQ multiplex PCR, while the TCRdb copy is restricted to in-frame clones and leaves out a portion. The table lists approximately 530,000 clones, around 96% of them singletons, with about 0.064% in the top ten. Each of the donors was a healthy adult who was HIV-negative and had not had a recent acute infection or vaccination. CD4+ cells were split into CD45RA+ naive and CD45RA-negative memory subsets. This chain connects TRBV28 to TRBJ1-1; D is unresolved. The specimen was naive CD4+ T cells sorted from blood. The subset denotes: CD45RA+ positively selected. The TCR originated in a woman aged 25 to 39 in good health. Written as DNA, the CDR3 is TGTGCCAGCAGTTTATCTCAGGTAACTGAAGCTTTCTTT. Translation gives CASSLSQVTEAFF.